This TCR beta chain was observed in a study of response to subunit inactivated influenza vaccine. Whole-study results and caveats: Authors suggested each seasonal influenza vaccination recruits few new T cells.

From the RT-PCR reads, TCRdb called clonotypes with MiXCR, one entry per CDR3 protein. The sample holds 200,000 to 300,000 distinct CDR3 sequences, roughly an eighth seen once. In the case of this clonotype: Its antigen is not known.

Germline CDR1 reads ENHRY; CDR2 reads SYGVKD. This CDR3 contains 14 residues. Between the trimmed V and J ends, which lost 2 bases and 1 base, there was a span of 8 bases. This material consisted of non-naive T cells sorted from PBMCs, taken roughly 15 days before vaccination. This clonotype was obtained from a man between 45 and 60 years old who received an inactivated influenza vaccine. V usage is TRBV10-3 and J usage is TRBJ1-1; D is unclear. CDR3 protein: CAISEPSRNTEAFF. The CDR3 coding sequence is TGTGCCATCAGTGAGCCCTCAAGGAACACTGAAGCTTTCTTT.